This T cell receptor beta chain was obtained from a study of shared clonotypes between healthy human individuals. General study points: Sampling involved blood alone; tissue repertoires likely differ.

Naive CD8 cells lacked CD45RO, underwent positive selection for CCR7 and left out terminally differentiated effector memory CD45RA+ cells. The germline V and J ends were trimmed by 1 base and 7 bases, with 13 bases remaining between them. The length of the CDR3 is 14 residues. Germline V CDR1 and CDR2: SGHVS, FQNEAQ. This table comes from immunoSEQ multiplex PCR, and its TCRdb copy is limited to in-frame clones, with some not included. The sample contains about 2.2 million clones, roughly 93% of which appear only once. In the case of this clone: Its antigen is as yet unknown.

The clonotype comes from a man aged 18 to 30 in good health. Some clones in this sample may be carry-over from other donors' samples. J is TRBJ1-2 and V is TRBV7-8, with D unclear. The sequencing sample was made of naive CD8+ T cells from PBMCs. The CDR3 is CASSLGWTTRGYTF. The CDR3 region has the DNA TGTGCCAGCAGCTTAGGATGGACCACCCGTGGCTACACCTTC.